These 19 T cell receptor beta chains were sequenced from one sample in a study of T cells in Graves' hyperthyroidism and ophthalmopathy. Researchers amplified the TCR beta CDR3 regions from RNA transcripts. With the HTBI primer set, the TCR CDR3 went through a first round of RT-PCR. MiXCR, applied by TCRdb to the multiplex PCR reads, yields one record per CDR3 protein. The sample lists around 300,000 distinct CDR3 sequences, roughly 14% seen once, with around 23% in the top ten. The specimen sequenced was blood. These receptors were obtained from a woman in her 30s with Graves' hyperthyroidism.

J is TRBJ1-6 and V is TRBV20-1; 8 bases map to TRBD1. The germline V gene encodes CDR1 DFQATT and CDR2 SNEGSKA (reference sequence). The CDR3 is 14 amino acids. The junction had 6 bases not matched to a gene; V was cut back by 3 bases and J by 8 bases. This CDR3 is CSASFSGGDSPLHF. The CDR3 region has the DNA TGCAGTGCTAGCTTTTCAGGGGGCGATTCACCCCTCCACTTT.

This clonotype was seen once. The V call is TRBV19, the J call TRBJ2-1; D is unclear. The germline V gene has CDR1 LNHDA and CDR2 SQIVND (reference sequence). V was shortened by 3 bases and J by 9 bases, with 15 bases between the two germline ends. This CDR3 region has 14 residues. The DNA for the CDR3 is TGTGCCAGTAGTATTGGCGGCAGCTCCTGTGAGCAGTTCTTC. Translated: CASSIGGSSCEQFF.

This CDR3 reads CASRTQPTGELFF. The DNA for the CDR3 is TGTGCCAGCAGGACCCAGCCCACCGGGGAGCTGTTTTTT. The chain is built from TRBV6-2 or TRBV6-3 and TRBJ2-2; D is ambiguous. Trimming took off 6 bases at V and 4 bases at J, with 9 bases between the two ends. Germline CDR1 and CDR2: MNHEY and SVGEGT. The CDR3 contains 13 residues.

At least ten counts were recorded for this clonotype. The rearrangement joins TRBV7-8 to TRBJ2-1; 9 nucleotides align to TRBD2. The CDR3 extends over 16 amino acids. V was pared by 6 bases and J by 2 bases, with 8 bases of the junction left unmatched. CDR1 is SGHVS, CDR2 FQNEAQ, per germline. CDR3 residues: CASRAGGFSPYNEQFF. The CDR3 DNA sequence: TGTGCCAGCAGAGCGGGAGGATTTTCCCCCTACAATGAGCAGTTCTTC.

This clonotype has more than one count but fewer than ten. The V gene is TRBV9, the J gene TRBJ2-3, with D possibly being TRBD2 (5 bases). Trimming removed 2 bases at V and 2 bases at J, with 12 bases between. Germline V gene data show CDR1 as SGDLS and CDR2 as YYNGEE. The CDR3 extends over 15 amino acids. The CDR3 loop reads CASSVLASHTDTQYF. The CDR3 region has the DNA TGTGCCAGCAGCGTTTTAGCGTCCCACACAGATACGCAGTATTTT.

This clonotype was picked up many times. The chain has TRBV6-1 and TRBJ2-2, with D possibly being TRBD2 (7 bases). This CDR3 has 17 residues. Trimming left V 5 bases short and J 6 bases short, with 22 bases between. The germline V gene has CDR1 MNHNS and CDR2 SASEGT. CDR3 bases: TGTGCCAGCAGTTATGCAGGGGTGGGGGGGGATTCCGGGGAGCTGTTTTTT. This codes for CASSYAGVGGDSGELFF.

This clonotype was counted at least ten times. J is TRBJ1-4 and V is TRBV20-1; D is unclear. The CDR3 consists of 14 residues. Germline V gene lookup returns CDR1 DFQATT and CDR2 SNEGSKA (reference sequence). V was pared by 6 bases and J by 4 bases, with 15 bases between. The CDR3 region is CSAHTILGNEKLFF. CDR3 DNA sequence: TGCAGTGCCCACACGATATTGGGTAATGAAAAACTGTTTTTT.

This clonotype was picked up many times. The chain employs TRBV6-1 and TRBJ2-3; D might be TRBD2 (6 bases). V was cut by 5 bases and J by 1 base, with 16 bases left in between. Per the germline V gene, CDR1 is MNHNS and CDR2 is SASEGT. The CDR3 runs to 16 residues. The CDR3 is CASSTGWASGTDTQYF. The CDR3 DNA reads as TGTGCCAGCAGTACGGGGTGGGCTAGCGGCACAGATACGCAGTATTTT.

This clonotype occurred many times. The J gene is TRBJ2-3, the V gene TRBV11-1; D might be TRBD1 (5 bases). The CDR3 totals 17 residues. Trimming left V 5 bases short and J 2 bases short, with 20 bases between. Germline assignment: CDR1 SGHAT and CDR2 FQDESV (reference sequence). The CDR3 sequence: CASSLLRQGSTTDTQYF. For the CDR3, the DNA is TGTGCCAGCAGCCTCCTCAGGCAGGGTTCTACCACAGATACGCAGTATTTT.

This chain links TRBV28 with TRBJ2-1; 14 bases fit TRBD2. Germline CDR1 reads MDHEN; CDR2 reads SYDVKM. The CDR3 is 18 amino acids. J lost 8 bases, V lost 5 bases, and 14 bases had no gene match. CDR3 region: CASSGTSGSISRSDEQFF. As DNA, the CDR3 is TGTGCCAGCAGTGGGACTAGCGGGAGTATCAGTAGGTCCGATGAGCAGTTCTTC.

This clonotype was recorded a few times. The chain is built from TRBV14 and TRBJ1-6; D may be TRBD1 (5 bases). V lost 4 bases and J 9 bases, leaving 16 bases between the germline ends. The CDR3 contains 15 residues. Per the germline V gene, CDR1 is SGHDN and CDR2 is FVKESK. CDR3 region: CASSLEGKGFSPLHF. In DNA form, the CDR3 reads TGTGCCAGCAGCCTCGAAGGGAAGGGGTTTTCACCCCTCCACTTT.

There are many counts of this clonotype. The CDR3 sequence: CSVARYKRGANYGYTF. The CDR3, as DNA: TGCAGCGTAGCACGTTACAAGAGGGGAGCTAACTATGGCTACACCTTC. This chain connects TRBV29-1 to TRBJ1-2; maybe TRBD1 (5 bases). Trimming stripped 6 bases from V and 0 bases from J, with 20 bases between. Per the germline V gene, CDR1 is SQVTM and CDR2 is ANQGSEA. The CDR3 consists of 16 residues.

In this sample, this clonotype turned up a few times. The CDR3 is CAISESILLAVPPGANVLTF. The CDR3 nucleotides are TGTGCCATCAGTGAGTCGATTCTTTTAGCGGTTCCCCCTGGGGCCAACGTCCTGACTTTC. This chain uses TRBV10-3 with TRBJ2-6; D may be TRBD2 (6 bases). Trimming removed 0 bases from V and 2 bases from J, with 20 bases in between. Germline V gives CDR1 ENHRY, CDR2 SYGVKD. CDR3 length equals 20 residues.

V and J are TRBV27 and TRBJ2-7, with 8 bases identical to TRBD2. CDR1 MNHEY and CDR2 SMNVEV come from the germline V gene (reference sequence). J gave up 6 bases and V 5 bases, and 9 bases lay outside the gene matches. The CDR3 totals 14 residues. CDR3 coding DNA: TGTGCCAGCAGTACCGCCGGGACTAGTCCCGAGCAGTACTTC. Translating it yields CASSTAGTSPEQYF.

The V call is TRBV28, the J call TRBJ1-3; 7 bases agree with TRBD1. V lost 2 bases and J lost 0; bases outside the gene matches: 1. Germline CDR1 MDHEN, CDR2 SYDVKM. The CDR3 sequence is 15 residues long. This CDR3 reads CASSLRGRSGNTIYF. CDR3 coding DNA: TGTGCCAGCAGTTTAAGGGGGCGCTCTGGAAACACCATATATTTT.

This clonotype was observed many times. The CDR3 sequence: CASSYPTGGSGANVLTF. Written as DNA, the CDR3 is TGTGCCAGCAGTTACCCCACAGGGGGATCTGGGGCCAACGTCCTGACTTTC. The chain is built from TRBV6-6 and TRBJ2-6; 8 bases line up with TRBD1. CDR3 size: 17 residues. J lost 1 base, V lost 2 bases, and 4 bases had no gene match. Germline CDR1 reads MNHNY; CDR2 reads SVGAGI (reference sequence).

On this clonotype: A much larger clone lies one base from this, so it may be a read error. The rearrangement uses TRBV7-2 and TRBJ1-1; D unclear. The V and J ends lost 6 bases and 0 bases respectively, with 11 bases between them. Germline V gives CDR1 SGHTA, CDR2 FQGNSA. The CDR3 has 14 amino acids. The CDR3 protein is CASRSTSLNTEAFF. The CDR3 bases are TGTGCCAGCAGGTCGACATCCTTGAACACTGAAGCTTTCTTT.

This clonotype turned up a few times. In nucleotides, the CDR3 is TGCAGTGCCGCTAGGGGTCATCAAGAGACCCAGTACTTC. Translating gives CSAARGHQETQYF. The chain is built from TRBV20-1 and TRBJ2-5; perhaps TRBD1 as D (5 bases). There are 13 residues in the CDR3. CDR1 and CDR2 from the germline V gene are DFQATT and SNEGSKA (reference sequence). V was clipped by 6 bases and J by 2 bases, with 13 bases between them.

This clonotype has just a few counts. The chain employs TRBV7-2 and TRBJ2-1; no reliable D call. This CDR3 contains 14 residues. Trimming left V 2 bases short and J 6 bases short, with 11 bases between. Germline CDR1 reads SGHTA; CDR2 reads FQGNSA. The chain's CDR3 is CASSLIALSNEQFF. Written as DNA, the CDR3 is TGTGCCAGCAGCTTAATCGCACTGAGCAATGAGCAGTTCTTC.